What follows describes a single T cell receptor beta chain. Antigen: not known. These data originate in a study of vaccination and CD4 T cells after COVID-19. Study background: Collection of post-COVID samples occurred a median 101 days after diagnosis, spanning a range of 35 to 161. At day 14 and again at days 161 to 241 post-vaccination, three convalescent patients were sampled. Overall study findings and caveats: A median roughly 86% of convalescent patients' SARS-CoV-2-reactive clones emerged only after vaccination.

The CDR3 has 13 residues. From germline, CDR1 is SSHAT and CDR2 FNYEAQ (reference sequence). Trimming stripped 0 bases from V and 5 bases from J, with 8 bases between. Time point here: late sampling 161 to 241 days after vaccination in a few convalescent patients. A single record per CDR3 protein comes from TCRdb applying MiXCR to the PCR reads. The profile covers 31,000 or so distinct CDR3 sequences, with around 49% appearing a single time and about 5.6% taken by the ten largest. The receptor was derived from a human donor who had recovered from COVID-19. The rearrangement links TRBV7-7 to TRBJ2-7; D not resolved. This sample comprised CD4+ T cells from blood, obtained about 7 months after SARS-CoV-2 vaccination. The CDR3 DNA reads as TGTGCCAGCAGCTTAGCCCAGGCTGACGAGCAGTACTTC. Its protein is CASSLAQADEQYF.